The 10 T cell receptor beta chains reported below all come from one sample, sequenced in a study of molecular identifiers for immune sequencing clone quantification. TCRdb fed the PCR reads into MiXCR, producing one record per CDR3 protein. The sample has approximately 670,000 distinct CDR3 sequences, about 20% seen once. Sequenced input: naive CD8+ T cells from blood, with Jurkat cell RNA spiked in. Subset indicated: FACS-sorted CD8+CD4-CCR7+CD45RA+ naive T cells. The receptors derive from a human donor in good health. Some libraries in this study had Jurkat cell RNA spiked in.

This clonotype turned up a few times. This chain uses TRBV3-1 with TRBJ2-1; the match to TRBD2 covers 12 bases. Trimming at V came to 5 bases and at J to 1 base, leaving 3 bases not matched to a gene. The CDR3 totals 16 residues. Looked up from germline, CDR1 is LGHDT and CDR2 is YNNKEL (reference sequence). The CDR3 reads CASSSGLAGSYNEQFF. The CDR3 DNA reads as TGTGCCAGCAGCTCAGGACTAGCGGGGTCCTACAATGAGCAGTTCTTC.

This clonotype was seen many times. The V gene is TRBV25-1, the J gene TRBJ2-3, with D hard to call. Per germline, CDR1 MGHDK and CDR2 SYGVNS. With 3 bases removed from V and 2 bases from J, the gap between germline ends came to 9 bases. The CDR3 runs 14 residues. Here the CDR3 DNA reads TGTGCCAGCAGTGAGTCAAGTTCCACAGATACGCAGTATTTT. The encoded protein is CASSESSSTDTQYF. The full variable domain, completed using reference TRBV25-1 and TRBJ2-3, is EADIYQTPRYLVIGTGKKITLECSQTMGHDKMYWYQQDPGMELHLIHYSYGVNSTEKGDLSSESTVSRIRTEHFPLTLESARPSHTSQYLCASSESSSTDTQYFGPGTRLTVL.

The genes are TRBV4-3 and TRBJ2-1; 14 nucleotides match TRBD2. Germline V gives CDR1 LGHNA, CDR2 YSLEER. J was trimmed by 10 bases and V by 2 bases; bases with no gene match: 16. The CDR3 runs 19 residues. This CDR3 reads CASSQWMGMTSGRAGEQFF. CDR3 bases: TGCGCCAGCAGCCAATGGATGGGAATGACTAGCGGGAGGGCCGGCGAGCAGTTCTTC.

This clonotype occurred many times. The chain couples TRBV6-1 to TRBJ1-5, with D uncertain. Trimming cost V 0 bases and J 7 bases, with 10 bases left between them. This CDR3 is built from 14 residues. The germline V gene encodes CDR1 MNHNS and CDR2 SASEGT. CDR3 residues: CASSEAPGWQPQHF. In nucleotides, the CDR3 is TGTGCCAGCAGTGAAGCGCCGGGTTGGCAGCCCCAGCATTTT.

The chain employs TRBV9 and TRBJ2-6; the D is unclear. V lost 3 bases, J lost 0 bases, and 10 bases lay in between. The CDR3 consists of 16 residues. In germline, CDR1 is SGDLS, CDR2 YYNGEE. CDR3 in amino acids: CASSGRPDSGANVLTF. CDR3 bases: TGTGCCAGCAGCGGACGGCCGGACTCTGGGGCCAACGTCCTGACTTTC.

A word on this clonotype: The final CDR3 position lacks the conserved phenylalanine or tryptophan, pointing to a likely read error. DNA for the CDR3: TGTGCCAGCAGCTTTGGGGGAACCTACGAGCAGTACTCC. It encodes CASSFGGTYEQYS. The chain is built from TRBV7-2 and TRBJ2-7; tentatively, D is TRBD1 or TRBD2 (5 bases each). The CDR3 sequence is 13 residues long. V was trimmed by 3 bases and J by 2 bases, leaving 8 bases between them. Germline V CDR1 and CDR2: SGHTA, FQGNSA.

With respect to this clonotype: Because it lacks the conserved phenylalanine or tryptophan at the end, this CDR3 is likely a read error. The V gene is TRBV3-1, the J gene TRBJ2-1; perhaps D is TRBD1 or TRBD2 (6 bases each). Germline V gives CDR1 LGHDT, CDR2 YNNKEL (reference sequence). V lost 6 bases, J lost 6 bases, and 12 bases lay in between. This CDR3 has 13 residues. CDR3 nucleotides: TGTGCCAGCAGGACTAGGGGGGTCAATGAGCAGTTCCTC. Translation gives CASRTRGVNEQFL.

Remarks on this clonotype: A much larger clone sits a single nucleotide away, making a read error possible. The chain employs TRBV6-5 and TRBJ2-1; D is ambiguous. This CDR3 has 18 amino acids. The germline V gene encodes CDR1 MNHEY and CDR2 SVGAGI. The chain's CDR3 is CASSPAPAPQRLYDEQFF. The CDR3 DNA is TGTGCCAGCAGCCCCGCCCCCGCTCCCCAAAGACTCTACGATGAGCAGTTCTTC.

The CDR3 region has the DNA TGTGCCAGTATAGGTATTGCCAGGGAGTTCTCAGGGGCCAACGTCCTGACTTTC. Its protein is CASIGIAREFSGANVLTF. The chain combines TRBV19 with TRBJ2-6, with D perhaps TRBD1 or TRBD2 (5 bases each). Deletions cut 7 bases from V and 4 bases from J, with 23 bases between. In germline, CDR1 is LNHDA, CDR2 SQIVND (reference sequence). The CDR3 extends over 18 amino acids.

The sample holds many counts of this clonotype. V and J are TRBV18 and TRBJ2-7; D is possibly TRBD1 (6 bases). The germline V gene has CDR1 KGHSH and CDR2 LQKENI. This CDR3 comprises 14 residues. V lost 6 bases, J lost 5 bases, and 17 bases lay in between. CDR3 bases: TGTGCCAGCTCTAACCCTATACAGGGTGACGAGCAGTACTTC. Amino acid sequence: CASSNPIQGDEQYF.